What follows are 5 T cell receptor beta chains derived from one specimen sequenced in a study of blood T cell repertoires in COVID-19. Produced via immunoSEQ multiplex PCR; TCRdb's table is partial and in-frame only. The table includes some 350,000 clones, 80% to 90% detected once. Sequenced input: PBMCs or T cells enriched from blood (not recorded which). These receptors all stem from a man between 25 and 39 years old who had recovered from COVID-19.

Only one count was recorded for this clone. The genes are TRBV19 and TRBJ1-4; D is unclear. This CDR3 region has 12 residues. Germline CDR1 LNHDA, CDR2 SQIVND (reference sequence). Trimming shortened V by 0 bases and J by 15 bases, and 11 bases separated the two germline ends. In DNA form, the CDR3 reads TGTGCCAGTAGTATAGACCCGGGAAGGTTGTTTTTT. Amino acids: CASSIDPGRLFF.

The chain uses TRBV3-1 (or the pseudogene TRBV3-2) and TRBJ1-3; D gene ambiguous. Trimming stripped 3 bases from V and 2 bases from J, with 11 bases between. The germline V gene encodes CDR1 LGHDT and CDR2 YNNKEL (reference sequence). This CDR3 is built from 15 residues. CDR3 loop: CASSQTSGAGNTIYF. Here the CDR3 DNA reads TGTGCCAGCAGCCAGACCTCGGGAGCTGGAAACACCATATATTTT.

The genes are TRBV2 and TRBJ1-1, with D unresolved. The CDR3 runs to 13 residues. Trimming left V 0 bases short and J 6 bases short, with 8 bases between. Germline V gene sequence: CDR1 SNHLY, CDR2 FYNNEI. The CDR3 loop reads CASSEASYSEAFF. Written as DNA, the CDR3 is TGTGCCAGCAGTGAAGCGTCGTACTCTGAAGCTTTCTTT. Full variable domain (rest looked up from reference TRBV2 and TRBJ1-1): EPEVTQTPSHQVTQMGQEVILRCVPISNHLYFYWYRQILGQKVEFLVSFYNNEISEKSEIFDDQFSVERPDGSNFTLKIRSTKLEDSAMYFCASSEASYSEAFFGQGTRLTVV.

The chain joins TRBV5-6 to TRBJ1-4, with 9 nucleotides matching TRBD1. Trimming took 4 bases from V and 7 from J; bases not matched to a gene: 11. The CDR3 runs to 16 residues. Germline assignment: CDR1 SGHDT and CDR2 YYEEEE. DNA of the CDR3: TGTGCCAGCAGCCGATCGCCGGGACAGGGTGGTGAAAAACTGTTTTTT. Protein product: CASSRSPGQGGEKLFF.

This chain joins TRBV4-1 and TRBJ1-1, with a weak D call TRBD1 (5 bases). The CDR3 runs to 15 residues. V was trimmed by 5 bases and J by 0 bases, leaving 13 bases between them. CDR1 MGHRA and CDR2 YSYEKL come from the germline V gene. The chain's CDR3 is CASSAPGGMNTEAFF. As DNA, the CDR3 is TGCGCCAGCAGCGCTCCCGGGGGGATGAACACTGAAGCTTTCTTT.